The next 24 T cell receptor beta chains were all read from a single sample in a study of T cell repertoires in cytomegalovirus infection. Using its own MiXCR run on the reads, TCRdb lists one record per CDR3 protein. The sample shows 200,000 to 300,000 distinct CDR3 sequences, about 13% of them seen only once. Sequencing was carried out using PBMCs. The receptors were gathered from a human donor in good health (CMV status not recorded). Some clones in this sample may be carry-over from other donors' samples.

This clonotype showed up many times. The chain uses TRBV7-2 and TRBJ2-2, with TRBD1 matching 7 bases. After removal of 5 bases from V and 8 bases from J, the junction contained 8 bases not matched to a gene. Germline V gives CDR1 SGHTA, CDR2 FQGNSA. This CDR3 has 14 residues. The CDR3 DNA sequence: TGTGCCAGCAGCCCCGGACAGGCCCGAGGGGAGCTGTTTTTT. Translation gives CASSPGQARGELFF.

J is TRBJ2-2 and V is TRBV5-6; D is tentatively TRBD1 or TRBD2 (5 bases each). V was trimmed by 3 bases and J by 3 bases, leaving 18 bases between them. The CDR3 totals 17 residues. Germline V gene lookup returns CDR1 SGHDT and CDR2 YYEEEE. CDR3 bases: TGTGCCAGCAGCTCCTTGGTGGGGGATAAAGACACCGGGGAGCTGTTTTTT. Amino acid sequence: CASSSLVGDKDTGELFF.

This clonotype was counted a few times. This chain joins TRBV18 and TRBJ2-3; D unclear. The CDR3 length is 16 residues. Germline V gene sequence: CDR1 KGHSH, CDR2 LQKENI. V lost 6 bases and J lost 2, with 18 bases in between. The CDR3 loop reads CASSPPWVVDTDTQYF. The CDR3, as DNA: TGTGCCAGCTCGCCTCCGTGGGTAGTGGACACAGATACGCAGTATTTT.

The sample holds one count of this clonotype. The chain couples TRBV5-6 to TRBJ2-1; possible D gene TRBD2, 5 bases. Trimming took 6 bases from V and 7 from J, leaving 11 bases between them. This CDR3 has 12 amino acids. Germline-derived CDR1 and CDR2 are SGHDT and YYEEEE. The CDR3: CASINGENEQFF. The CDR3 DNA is TGTGCCAGCATCAACGGGGAGAATGAGCAGTTCTTC.

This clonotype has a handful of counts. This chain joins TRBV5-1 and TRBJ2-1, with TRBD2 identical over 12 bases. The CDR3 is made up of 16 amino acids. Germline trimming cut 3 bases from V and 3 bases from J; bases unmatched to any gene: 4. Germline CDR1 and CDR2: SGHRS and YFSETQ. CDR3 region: CASSSTSGGIYNEQFF. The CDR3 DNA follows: TGCGCCAGCAGCTCAACTAGCGGGGGGATCTACAATGAGCAGTTCTTC. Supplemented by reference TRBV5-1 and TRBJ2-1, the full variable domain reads KAGVTQTPRYLIKTRGQQVTLSCSPISGHRSVSWYQQTPGQGLQFLFEYFSETQRNKGNFPGRFSGRQFSNSRSEMNVSTLELGDSALYLCASSSTSGGIYNEQFFGPGTRLTVL.

CDR3 nucleotides: TGTGCCAGCAGTCGACGGTCCACTTCGGGCAATCAGCCCCAGCATTTT. As protein: CASSRRSTSGNQPQHF. The chain carries TRBV5-6 and TRBJ1-5; no clear D. V was trimmed by 5 bases and J by 2 bases, leaving 17 bases between them. Looked up from germline, CDR1 is SGHDT and CDR2 is YYEEEE. The CDR3 consists of 16 residues.

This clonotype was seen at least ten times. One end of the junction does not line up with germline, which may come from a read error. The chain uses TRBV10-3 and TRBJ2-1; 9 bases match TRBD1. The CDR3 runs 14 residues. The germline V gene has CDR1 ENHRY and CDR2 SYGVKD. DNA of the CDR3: TGTGCCATCAGTGAGGACAGGGGGTACAGTGAGCAGTTCTTC. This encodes CAISEDRGYSEQFF.

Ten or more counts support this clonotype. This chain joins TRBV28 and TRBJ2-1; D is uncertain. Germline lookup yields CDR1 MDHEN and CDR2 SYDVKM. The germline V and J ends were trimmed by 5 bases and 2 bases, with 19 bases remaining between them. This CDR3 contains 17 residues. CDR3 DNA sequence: TGTGCCAGCAGTGCCGCCCGAGTGGTACCCCCCTACAATGAGCAGTTCTTC. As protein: CASSAARVVPPYNEQFF.

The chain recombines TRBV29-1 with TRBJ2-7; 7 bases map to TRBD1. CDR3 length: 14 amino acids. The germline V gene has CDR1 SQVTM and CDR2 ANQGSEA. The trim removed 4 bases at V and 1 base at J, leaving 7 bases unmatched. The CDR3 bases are TGCAGCGTTGCTCGGGACAGTATTTCCTACGAGCAGTACTTC. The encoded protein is CSVARDSISYEQYF.

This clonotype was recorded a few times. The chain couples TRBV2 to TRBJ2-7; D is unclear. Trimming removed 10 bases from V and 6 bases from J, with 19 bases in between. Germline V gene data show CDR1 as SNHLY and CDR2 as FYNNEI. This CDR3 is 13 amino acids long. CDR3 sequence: CATAAFALGEQYF. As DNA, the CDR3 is TGTGCCACCGCGGCTTTTGCCCTCGGCGAGCAGTACTTC.

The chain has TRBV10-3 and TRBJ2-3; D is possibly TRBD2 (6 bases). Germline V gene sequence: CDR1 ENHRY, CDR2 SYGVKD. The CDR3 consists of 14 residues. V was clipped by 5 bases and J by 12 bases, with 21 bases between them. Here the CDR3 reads CAISKIRELAFQYF. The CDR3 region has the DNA TGTGCCATCAGTAAGATCCGAGAACTAGCTTTCCAGTATTTT.

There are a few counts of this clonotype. The CDR3: CSAEAAPGQSYEQYF. The CDR3 DNA sequence: TGCAGTGCAGAAGCCGCTCCGGGACAGTCCTACGAGCAGTACTTC. V usage is TRBV20-1 and J usage is TRBJ2-7; 7 nucleotides match TRBD1. Losses at the gene ends were 6 bases for V and 1 base for J; bases not matched to a gene: 12. The V gene's germline CDR1 is DFQATT and CDR2 SNEGSKA (reference sequence). The CDR3 loop spans 15 amino acids.

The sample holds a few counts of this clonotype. In DNA form, the CDR3 reads TGTGCCAGCAGCTTAACAAATTTGGCCGGGGAGCTGTTTTTT. Protein sequence: CASSLTNLAGELFF. The chain links TRBV11-3 to TRBJ2-2; no clear D. CDR3 length: 14 residues. Germline CDR1 reads SGHNT; CDR2 reads YENEEA. Trimming took 2 bases from V and 6 from J, leaving 10 bases between them.

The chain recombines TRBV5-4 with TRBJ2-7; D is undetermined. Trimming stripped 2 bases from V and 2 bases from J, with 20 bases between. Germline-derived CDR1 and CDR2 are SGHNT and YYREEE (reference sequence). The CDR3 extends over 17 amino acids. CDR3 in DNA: TGTGCCAGCAGCTTTTCCTGGGCCTCTGGTCGTACCTACGAGCAGTACTTC. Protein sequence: CASSFSWASGRTYEQYF. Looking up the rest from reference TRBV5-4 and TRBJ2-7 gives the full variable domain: ETGVTQSPTHLIKTRGQQVTLRCSSQSGHNTVSWYQQALGQGPQFIFQYYREEENGRGNFPPRFSGLQFPNYSSELNVNALELDDSALYLCASSFSWASGRTYEQYFGPGTRLTVT.

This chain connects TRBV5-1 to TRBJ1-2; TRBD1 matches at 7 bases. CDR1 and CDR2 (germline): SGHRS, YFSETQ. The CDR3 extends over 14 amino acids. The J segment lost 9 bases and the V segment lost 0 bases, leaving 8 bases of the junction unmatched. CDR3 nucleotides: TGCGCCAGCAGCTTGGAGGGACAGCTCTCTCGCTACACCTTC. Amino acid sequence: CASSLEGQLSRYTF.

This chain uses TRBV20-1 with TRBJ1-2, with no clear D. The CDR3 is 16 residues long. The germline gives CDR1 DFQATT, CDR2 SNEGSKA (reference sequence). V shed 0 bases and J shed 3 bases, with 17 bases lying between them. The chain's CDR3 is CSARDLRIGPDYGYTF. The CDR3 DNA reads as TGCAGTGCTAGAGATCTTAGGATCGGTCCCGACTATGGCTACACCTTC.

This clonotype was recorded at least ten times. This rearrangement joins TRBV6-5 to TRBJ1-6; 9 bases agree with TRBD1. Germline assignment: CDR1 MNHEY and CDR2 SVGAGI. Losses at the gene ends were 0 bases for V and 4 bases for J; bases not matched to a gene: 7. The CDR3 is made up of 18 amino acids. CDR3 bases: TGTGCCAGCAGTTACTCCCCTCGAGGGACAGGGTATAATTCACCCCTCCACTTT. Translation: CASSYSPRGTGYNSPLHF.

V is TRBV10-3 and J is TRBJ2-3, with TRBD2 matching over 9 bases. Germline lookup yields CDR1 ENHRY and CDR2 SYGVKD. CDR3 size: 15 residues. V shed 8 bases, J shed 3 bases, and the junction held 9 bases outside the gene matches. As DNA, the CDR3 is TGTGCCATCGGAGGATTTAGCGGGAGAACAGATACGCAGTATTTT. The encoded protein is CAIGGFSGRTDTQYF.

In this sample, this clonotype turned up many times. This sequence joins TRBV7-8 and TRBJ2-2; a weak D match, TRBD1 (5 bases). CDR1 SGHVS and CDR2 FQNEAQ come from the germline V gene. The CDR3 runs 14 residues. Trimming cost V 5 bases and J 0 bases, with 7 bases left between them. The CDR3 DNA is TGTGCCAGCAGCGCAGGGTCGAACACCGGGGAGCTGTTTTTT. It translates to CASSAGSNTGELFF.

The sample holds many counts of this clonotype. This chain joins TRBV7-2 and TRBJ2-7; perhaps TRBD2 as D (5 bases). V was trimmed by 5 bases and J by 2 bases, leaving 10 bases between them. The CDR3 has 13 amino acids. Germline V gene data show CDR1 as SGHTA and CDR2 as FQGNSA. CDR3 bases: TGTGCCAGCAGCGGGAGTAATGCCTACGAGCAGTACTTC. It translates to CASSGSNAYEQYF.

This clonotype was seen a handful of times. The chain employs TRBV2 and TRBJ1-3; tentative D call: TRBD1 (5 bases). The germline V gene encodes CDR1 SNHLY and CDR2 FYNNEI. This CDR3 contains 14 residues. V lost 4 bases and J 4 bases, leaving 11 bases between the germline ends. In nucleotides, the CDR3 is TGTGCCAGCAGTGGTCAGGGAATAGGAAACACCATATATTTT. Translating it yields CASSGQGIGNTIYF.

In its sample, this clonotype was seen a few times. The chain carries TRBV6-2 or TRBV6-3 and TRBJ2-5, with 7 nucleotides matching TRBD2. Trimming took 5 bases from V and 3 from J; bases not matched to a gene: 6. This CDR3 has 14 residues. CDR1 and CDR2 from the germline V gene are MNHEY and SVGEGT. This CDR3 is CASSRVAGEETQYF. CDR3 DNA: TGTGCCAGCAGTCGAGTGGCGGGAGAAGAGACCCAGTACTTC.

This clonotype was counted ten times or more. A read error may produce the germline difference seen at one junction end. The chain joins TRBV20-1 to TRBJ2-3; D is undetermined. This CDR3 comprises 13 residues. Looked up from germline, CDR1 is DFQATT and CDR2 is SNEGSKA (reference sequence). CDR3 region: CSARALRSDTQYF. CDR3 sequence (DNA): TGCAGTGCCAGAGCTCTGCGTTCAGATACGCAGTATTTT.

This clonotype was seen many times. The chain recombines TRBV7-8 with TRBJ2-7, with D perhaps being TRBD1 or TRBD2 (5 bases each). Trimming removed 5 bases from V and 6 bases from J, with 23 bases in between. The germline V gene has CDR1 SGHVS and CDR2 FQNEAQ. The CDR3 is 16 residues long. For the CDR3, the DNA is TGTGCCAGCAGCAACCGAGGGAGAGGGGACCGTGGCGAGCAGTACTTC. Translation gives CASSNRGRGDRGEQYF.